This is a list of T cell receptor beta chains from one sample in a study of metastatic and nonmetastatic thyroid tumors. TCRdb ran MiXCR on the PCR reads. This table holds approximately 7,600 clones, approximately 35% found once. Sequencing was done on a sample of tumor tissue. Receptor source: a female donor with papillary thyroid cancer or a benign thyroid nodule (not recorded which). Some clones in this sample may be carry-over from other donors' samples. Both conserved end residues are part of each CDR3. The D gene is left open where the match is weak. Not all rows give a size; the values are once, few, many and, for expanded clones, a class.

j_call v_call d_call clone_size cdr3_aa cdr3_nt
TRBJ1-5 TRBV7-2 - many CASSIRGNQPQHF TGTGCCAGCAGCATCCGAGGCAATCAGCCCCAGCATTTT
TRBJ2-7 TRBV20-1 TRBD1 - CSARTGQGGYEQYF TGCAGTGCTAGAACTGGACAGGGGGGCTACGAGCAGTACTTC
TRBJ1-4 TRBV11-2 - medium-sized CASSLEGGSATNEKLFF TGTGCCAGCAGCTTGGAAGGTGGGAGTGCAACTAATGAAAAACTGTTTTTT
TRBJ2-2 TRBV7-2 - - CASSTSGTSTGELFF TGTGCCAGCAGCACCTCCGGTACTAGCACCGGGGAGCTGTTTTTT
TRBJ2-3 TRBV18 TRBD2 - CASSPVGPASGVTDTQYF TGTGCCAGCTCACCAGTTGGCCCCGCTAGCGGGGTCACAGATACGCAGTATTTT
TRBJ2-7 TRBV4-3 TRBD1 - CASSQELGTGAIEQYF TGCGCCAGCAGCCAAGAACTGGGGACAGGGGCCATCGAGCAGTACTTC
TRBJ1-1 TRBV20-1 - - CSARIYGGYGDTEAFF TGCAGTGCAAGAATATACGGAGGTTATGGGGACACTGAAGCTTTCTTT
TRBJ2-1 TRBV5-1 - - CASSAGQSYNEQFF TGCGCCAGCAGCGCGGGACAGAGTTACAATGAGCAGTTCTTC
TRBJ2-7 TRBV24-1 TRBD1 medium-sized CATSAGQPPSEQYF TGTGCCACCAGTGCGGGACAGCCACCTAGCGAGCAGTACTTC
TRBJ1-2 TRBV20-1 - - CSARDRGYGYTF TGCAGTGCTAGAGATCGGGGCTACGGCTACACCTTC
TRBJ2-2 TRBV11-1 - - CASSWPNPLSGPNTGELFF TGTGCCAGCAGCTGGCCGAACCCCTTAAGCGGGCCGAACACCGGGGAGCTGTTTTTT
TRBJ1-4 TRBV6-1 - medium-sized CASRGMTTNEKLFF TGTGCCAGCAGGGGAATGACAACTAATGAAAAACTGTTTTTT
TRBJ2-7 TRBV3-1 - - CASSQGRGYEQYF TGTGCCAGCAGCCAAGGCAGGGGCTACGAGCAGTACTTC
TRBJ2-7 TRBV6-1 TRBD1 few CASSEYSGTGGYEQYF TGTGCCAGCAGTGAATATTCCGGGACAGGGGGTTACGAGCAGTACTTC
TRBJ2-5 TRBV7-9 - once CASSPAREETQYF TGTGCCAGCAGCCCAGCTCGGGAGGAGACCCAGTACTTC
TRBJ1-2 TRBV28 - few CASSHNYGYTF TGTGCCAGCAGCCATAACTATGGCTACACCTTC
TRBJ2-6 TRBV2 - medium-sized CASSPSGTGANVLTF TGTGCCAGCAGCCCATCAGGGACTGGGGCCAACGTCCTGACTTTC
TRBJ2-7 TRBV20-1 TRBD1 - CSAPVGDRGHEQYF TGCAGTGCTCCCGTGGGAGACAGGGGTCACGAGCAGTACTTC
TRBJ1-6 TRBV28 - - CASIPGGNSPLHF TGTGCCAGCATCCCGGGGGGGAATTCACCCCTCCACTTT
TRBJ2-7 TRBV5-1 - - CASSLLGLYEHYF TGCGCCAGCAGCTTGCTTGGACTTTACGAGCATTACTTC
TRBJ1-1 TRBV6-2/TRBV6-3 - - CASSYEGGEVNTEAFF TGTGCCAGCAGTTACGAGGGCGGGGAGGTGAACACTGAAGCTTTCTTT
TRBJ1-5 TRBV12-3/TRBV12-4 - medium-sized CASSSHREPQHF TGTGCCAGCAGTTCACACAGGGAGCCCCAGCATTTT
TRBJ1-6 TRBV10-1 TRBD1 few CASSPDRGLTPLHF TGCGCCAGCAGTCCTGACAGGGGGTTGACACCCCTCCACTTT
TRBJ2-2 TRBV5-1 - - CASSLTDLRVSGELFF TGCGCCAGCAGCTTGACGGATCTCCGGGTTTCCGGGGAGCTGTTTTTT
TRBJ2-7 TRBV6-1 - - CASSELPGRYEQYF TGTGCCAGCAGTGAACTTCCAGGGAGGTACGAGCAGTACTTC
TRBJ1-5 TRBV20-1 - - CSARSGVSQPQHF TGCAGTGCTAGATCGGGGGTGAGCCAGCCCCAGCATTTT
TRBJ2-1 TRBV9 - many CASSVDYTNNEQFF TGTGCCAGCAGCGTAGATTACACCAACAATGAGCAGTTCTTC
TRBJ1-2 TRBV12-3/TRBV12-4 - few CASSPYTVNYGYTF TGTGCCAGCAGCCCCTACACAGTAAACTATGGCTACACCTTC
TRBJ1-2 TRBV9 TRBD1 - CASSGRQGPYGYTF TGTGCCAGCAGCGGACGACAGGGACCTTATGGCTACACCTTC
TRBJ2-7 TRBV5-1 - - CASSLSLSGVAYEQYF TGCGCCAGCAGCTTGTCCCTCTCTGGGGTAGCCTACGAGCAGTACTTC
TRBJ2-2 TRBV10-1 - - CASSESFAGELFF TGCGCCAGCAGTGAGTCTTTTGCCGGGGAGCTGTTTTTT
TRBJ2-7 TRBV20-1 TRBD2 - CSARLAGEEFSYEQYF TGCAGTGCTAGACTAGCGGGGGAAGAATTCTCCTACGAGCAGTACTTC
TRBJ2-5 TRBV11-2 - - CASSFLYTEETQYF TGTGCCAGCAGCTTCCTTTACACGGAAGAGACCCAGTACTTC
TRBJ2-1 TRBV4-1 - - CASSPRVRLEDNEQFF TGCGCCAGCAGCCCAAGGGTCCGGCTAGAAGACAATGAGCAGTTCTTC
TRBJ2-3 TRBV5-1 - - CASSLGTSPTDTQYF TGCGCCAGCAGCCTAGGGACGAGCCCCACAGATACGCAGTATTTT
TRBJ2-7 TRBV28 TRBD1 - CASLDRGRYEQYF TGTGCCAGCCTTGACAGGGGGCGGTACGAGCAGTACTTC
TRBJ2-1 TRBV4-3 - medium-sized CASSQYTSSNEQFF TGCGCCAGCAGCCAATATACTAGCAGCAATGAGCAGTTCTTC
TRBJ2-7 TRBV12-5 TRBD2 - CASGSPGLAYSYEQYF TGTGCTAGTGGTTCCCCCGGACTAGCGTACTCCTACGAGCAGTACTTC
TRBJ2-7 TRBV6-5 - - CASSYSAGLSTGEQYF TGTGCCAGCAGTTACTCGGCCGGACTTTCTACTGGCGAGCAGTACTTC
TRBJ2-2 TRBV28 TRBD1 many CASGSGQAFTGELFF TGTGCCAGCGGAAGCGGACAGGCCTTCACCGGGGAGCTGTTTTTT
TRBJ2-5 TRBV18 - - CASSPARRVGQETQYF TGTGCCAGCTCACCAGCTCGCAGGGTGGGGCAAGAGACACAGTACTTC
TRBJ1-4 TRBV11-2 TRBD1 medium-sized CASSLGDRDNEKLFF TGTGCCAGCAGCTTAGGGGACAGGGATAATGAAAAACTGTTTTTT
TRBJ2-7 TRBV27 - - CASSWGRGYEQYF TGTGCCAGCAGTTGGGGCAGGGGTTACGAGCAGTACTTC